The 18 T cell receptor beta chains presented below share a single source sample, sequenced in a study of CD8+ T cells in alopecia areata. Treatment reported: oral pan-JAK inhibitor, 5-10 mg twice daily. RNA was extracted and reverse transcribed into cDNA as the sequencing template. The table came from immunoSEQ multiplex PCR; TCRdb's copy has only in-frame clones and leaves some out. Of 150,000 to 200,000 clones detected, about 60% appear once; the ten largest clones hold 14%. The sequencing here drew on CD4+ T cells sorted from blood, taken at week 24, from a patient treated with tofacitinib. Receptors originate from a human donor with alopecia areata.

The chain joins TRBV5-1 to TRBJ2-7; 8 bases fit TRBD2. Germline trimming cut 4 bases from V and 7 bases from J; bases unmatched to any gene: 10. Germline values: CDR1 SGHRS, CDR2 YFSETQ. The CDR3 spans 14 residues. Here the CDR3 DNA reads TGCGCCAGCAGCGTCAGCGGGGGAGACGATGAGCAGTACTTC. As protein: CASSVSGGDDEQYF.

The chain is built from TRBV19 and TRBJ1-4; no reliable D call. The CDR3 has 14 residues. Germline CDR1 LNHDA, CDR2 SQIVND (reference sequence). The V end lost 3 bases, the J end lost 4 bases, and 9 bases lay between the germline ends. CDR3 bases: TGTGCCAGTAGTATGGGCCGCGATAATGAAAAACTGTTTTTT. As protein: CASSMGRDNEKLFF.

This clone showed up just a few times. One end of the junction fails to match germline, which may point to a read error. V is TRBV19 and J is TRBJ2-2; D perhaps matches TRBD1 (6 bases). The germline CDR1 and CDR2 sequences are LNHDA and SQIVND (reference sequence). This CDR3 spans 16 amino acids. The CDR3 sequence: CASRIGGPLNTGELFF. The CDR3 DNA sequence: TGTGCCAGTAGAATAGGGGGTCCACTCAACACCGGGGAGCTGTTTTTT.

The V call is TRBV20-1, the J call TRBJ1-1; D possibly corresponds to TRBD1 (6 bases). This CDR3 is 11 amino acids long. Germline V gene sequence: CDR1 DFQATT, CDR2 SNEGSKA (reference sequence). Trimming took off 0 bases at V and 8 bases at J, with 7 bases between the two ends. Written as DNA, the CDR3 is TGCAGTGCTAGAGACGACAGGGAAGCTTTCTTT. Protein product: CSARDDREAFF.

The chain is built from TRBV29-1 and TRBJ2-7; 8 bases are a match to TRBD1. This CDR3 contains 14 residues. V was pared by 4 bases and J by 5 bases, with 10 bases of the junction left unmatched. CDR1 is SQVTM and CDR2 is ANQGSEA in the germline V gene. CDR3: CSVATGASYHEQYF. The CDR3 DNA reads TGCAGCGTTGCGACAGGGGCCTCCTACCACGAGCAGTACTTC.

The chain is built from TRBV29-1 and TRBJ2-7; D remains ambiguous. V was cut by 4 bases and J by 0 bases, with 13 bases left in between. Germline V lookup: CDR1 SQVTM, CDR2 ANQGSEA. This CDR3 is built from 14 residues. The CDR3 nucleotides read TGCAGCGTTGGGTTTCTGGAAAACTCCTACGAGCAGTACTTC. Encoded protein: CSVGFLENSYEQYF.

The rearrangement uses TRBV30 and TRBJ1-5, with a weak D call TRBD1 (6 bases). Trimming cost V 1 base and J 7 bases, with 17 bases left between them. CDR1 is GTSNPN, CDR2 SVGIG, per germline (reference sequence). CDR3 length: 15 amino acids. This chain's CDR3 is CAWSAPYRVGQPQHF. Written as DNA, the CDR3 is TGTGCCTGGAGTGCACCATACAGGGTAGGGCAGCCCCAGCATTTT. The complete variable domain, with remaining parts taken from reference TRBV30 and TRBJ1-5, reads SQTIHQWPATLVQPVGSPLSLECTVEGTSNPNLYWYRQAAGRGLQLLFYSVGIGQISSEVPQNLSASRPQDRQFILSSKKLLLSDSGFYLCAWSAPYRVGQPQHFGDGTRLSIL.

This chain uses TRBV5-1 with TRBJ2-7, with 8 bases that match TRBD1. Per germline, CDR1 SGHRS and CDR2 YFSETQ. The ends lost 5 bases at V and 4 bases at J; junction bases unmatched: 14. The CDR3 totals 16 residues. As DNA, the CDR3 is TGCGCCAGCAGTCCACTCTCGGGACAGGTCTCATACGAGCAGTACTTC. It yields the protein CASSPLSGQVSYEQYF.

This chain uses TRBV7-2 with TRBJ1-5; D is unclear. CDR3 length equals 12 residues. CDR1 and CDR2 (germline): SGHTA, FQGNSA. Trimming took off 5 bases at V and 5 bases at J, with 7 bases between the two ends. This CDR3 is CASSPPHQPQHF. CDR3 coding DNA: TGTGCCAGCAGCCCGCCTCATCAGCCCCAGCATTTT. Full variable domain (missing parts from reference TRBV7-2 and TRBJ1-5): GAGVSQSPSNKVTEKGKDVELRCDPISGHTALYWYRQSLGQGLEFLIYFQGNSAPDKSGLPSDRFSAERTGGSVSTLTIQRTQQEDSAVYLCASSPPHQPQHFGDGTRLSIL.

A few counts support this clone. The chain uses TRBV29-1 and TRBJ2-6; possible D gene TRBD1, 5 bases. The length of the CDR3 is 14 residues. CDR1 is SQVTM and CDR2 is ANQGSEA in the germline V gene. Trimming removed 2 bases from V and 2 bases from J, with 7 bases in between. CDR3 sequence reads: CSVEKGPGANVLTF. The CDR3 region has the DNA TGCAGCGTTGAAAAGGGGCCTGGGGCCAACGTCCTGACTTTC.

This clone was counted a few times. J is TRBJ1-1 and V is TRBV2; 11 bases fit TRBD1. There are 13 residues in the CDR3. CDR1 is SNHLY and CDR2 is FYNNEI in the germline V gene. Trimming cost V 6 bases and J 6 bases; bases outside gene matches: 3. The CDR3 sequence is CASRGQGESEAFF. The CDR3 bases are TGTGCCAGCAGGGGACAGGGGGAGTCTGAAGCTTTCTTT. The full variable domain, with the rest looked up from reference TRBV2 and TRBJ1-1, is EPEVTQTPSHQVTQMGQEVILRCVPISNHLYFYWYRQILGQKVEFLVSFYNNEISEKSEIFDDQFSVERPDGSNFTLKIRSTKLEDSAMYFCASRGQGESEAFFGQGTRLTVV.

V and J are TRBV10-2 and TRBJ2-3; TRBD2 matches at 9 bases. The trim removed 10 bases at V and 4 bases at J, leaving 18 bases unmatched. The CDR3 has 17 amino acids. Germline V gives CDR1 WSHSY, CDR2 SAAADI. CDR3 region: CAIPAAILAGLADTQYF. The CDR3 nucleotides are TGCGCCATCCCTGCGGCAATTCTAGCGGGGCTGGCAGATACGCAGTATTTT.

The chain is built from TRBV15 and TRBJ2-3; 10 bases agree with TRBD1. J was trimmed by 8 bases and V by 5 bases; bases with no gene match: 13. Germline V gene sequence: CDR1 LNHNV, CDR2 YYDKDF (reference sequence). The CDR3 runs 16 residues. CDR3 sequence reads: CATSLSGQGVSATQYF. In DNA form, the CDR3 reads TGTGCCACCAGCCTGAGCGGACAGGGGGTCAGTGCTACGCAGTATTTT.

This clone has only one observation. The rearrangement links TRBV6-1 to TRBJ1-6, with 7 bases that match TRBD1. V dropped 6 bases and J dropped 1; count of bases not matched to a gene: 3. The CDR3 covers 15 residues. CDR1 MNHNS and CDR2 SASEGT come from the germline V gene. CDR3 nucleotides: TGTGCCAGCAGGGACAGGACTTCCTATAATTCACCCCTCCACTTT. Translated: CASRDRTSYNSPLHF.

The chain recombines TRBV29-1 with TRBJ1-1, with D possibly matching TRBD1 (5 bases). The V end was cut by 7 bases, the J end by 11 bases, with 14 bases between. The CDR3 length is 10 residues. Germline V CDR1 and CDR2: SQVTM, ANQGSEA. The DNA for the CDR3 is TGCAGCGCCGGAGGGGATGTGGCTTTCTTT. Amino acids: CSAGGDVAFF. Full variable domain (outside the CDR3, taken from reference TRBV29-1 and TRBJ1-1): SAVISQKPSRDICQRGTSLTIQCQVDSQVTMMFWYRQQPGQSLTLIATANQGSEATYESGFVIDKFPISRPNLTFSTLTVSNMSPEDSSIYLCSAGGDVAFFGQGTRLTVV.

This rearrangement joins TRBV7-9 to TRBJ1-5, with a tentative D call TRBD1 (5 bases). CDR3 length: 15 amino acids. The V and J ends lost 5 bases and 7 bases respectively, with 18 bases between them. Germline V CDR1 and CDR2: SEHNR, FQNEAQ (reference sequence). DNA for the CDR3: TGTGCCAGCAGCCCTTCCGGGGGGAGGCAGCAGCCCCAGCATTTT. Amino acid sequence: CASSPSGGRQQPQHF. The full variable domain, its missing parts supplied by reference TRBV7-9 and TRBJ1-5, is DTGVSQNPRHKITKRGQNVTFRCDPISEHNRLYWYRQTLGQGPEFLTYFQNEAQLEKSRLLSDRFSAERPKGSFSTLEIQRTEQGDSAMYLCASSPSGGRQQPQHFGDGTRLSIL.

The chain has TRBV6-5 and TRBJ1-6; D ambiguous. The CDR3 spans 14 residues. The V gene lost 6 bases and the J gene lost 8 bases, with 14 bases spanning the gap. Germline V CDR1 and CDR2: MNHEY, SVGAGI. CDR3 bases: TGTGCCAGCAGGTCCTTCCTACGGGATTCACCCCTCCACTTT. This codes for CASRSFLRDSPLHF.

The V and J genes are TRBV18 and TRBJ2-7, with a weak D call TRBD1 (7 bases). Germline V gene sequence: CDR1 KGHSH, CDR2 LQKENI. The germline V and J ends were trimmed by 6 bases and 1 base, with 19 bases remaining between them. CDR3 length equals 16 residues. CDR3 sequence reads: CASSISGGGASYEQYF. CDR3 in DNA: TGTGCCAGCTCCATTTCCGGAGGGGGCGCTTCCTACGAGCAGTACTTC.